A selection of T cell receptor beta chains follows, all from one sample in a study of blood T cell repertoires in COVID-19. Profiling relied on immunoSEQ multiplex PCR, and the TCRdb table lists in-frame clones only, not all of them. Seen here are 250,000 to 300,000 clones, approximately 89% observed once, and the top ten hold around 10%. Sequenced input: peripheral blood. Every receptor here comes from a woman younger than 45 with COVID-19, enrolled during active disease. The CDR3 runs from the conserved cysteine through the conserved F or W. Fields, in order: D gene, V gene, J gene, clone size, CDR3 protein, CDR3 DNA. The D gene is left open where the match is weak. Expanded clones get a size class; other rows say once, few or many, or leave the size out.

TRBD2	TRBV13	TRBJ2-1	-	CASSSLPFSGDNEQFF	TGTGCCAGCAGCTCCCTCCCTTTCAGCGGGGACAATGAGCAGTTCTTC
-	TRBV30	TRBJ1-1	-	CAWRITRLEAFF	TGTGCCTGGAGAATCACGCGGCTTGAGGCTTTCTTT
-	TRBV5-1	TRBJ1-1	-	CGMGTDLNTEAFF	TGCGGGATGGGGACTGATTTGAACACTGAAGCTTTCTTT
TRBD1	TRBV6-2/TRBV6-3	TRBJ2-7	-	CASIPGGRGLSYEQYF	TGTGCCAGCATCCCAGGGGGCAGGGGGCTCTCCTACGAGCAGTACTTC
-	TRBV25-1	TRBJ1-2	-	CASSEVVAYGYTF	TGTGCCAGCAGTGAAGTAGTAGCGTACGGCTACACCTTC
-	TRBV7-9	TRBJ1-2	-	CASSPPLYSYGYTF	TGTGCCAGCAGCCCGCCTCTATACAGCTATGGCTACACCTTC
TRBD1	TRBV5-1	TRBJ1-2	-	CASSRGTADYGYTF	TGCGCCAGCAGCCGGGGGACAGCCGACTATGGCTACACCTTC
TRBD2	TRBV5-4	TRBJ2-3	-	CASSLSGGETQYF	TGTGCCAGCAGCCTTAGCGGGGGGGAGACGCAGTATTTT
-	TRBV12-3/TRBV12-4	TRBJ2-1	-	CASSSRVYNEQFF	TGTGCCAGCAGTTCCAGGGTCTACAATGAGCAGTTCTTC
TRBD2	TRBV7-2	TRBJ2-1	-	CASSFGTRAYNEQFF	TGTGCCAGCAGCTTCGGGACTAGGGCCTACAATGAGCAGTTCTTC
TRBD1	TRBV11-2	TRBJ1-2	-	CASSSLTGGAFGYTF	TGTGCCAGCAGCTCGCTGACAGGGGGCGCATTTGGCTACACCTTC
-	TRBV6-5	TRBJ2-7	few	CASGAGAEQYF	TGTGCCTCTGGGGCGGGGGCCGAGCAGTACTTC
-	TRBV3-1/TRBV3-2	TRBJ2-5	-	CASSPDWQAQYF	TGTGCCAGCAGCCCCGATTGGCAGGCCCAGTACTTC
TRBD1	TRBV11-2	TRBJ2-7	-	CASSSWRTGRYEQYF	TGTGCCAGCAGCTCGTGGCGGACAGGGAGGTACGAGCAGTACTTC
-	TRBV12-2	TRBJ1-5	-	CASRPREGVNQPQHF	TGTGCAAGTCGCCCAAGGGAGGGGGTCAATCAGCCCCAGCATTTT
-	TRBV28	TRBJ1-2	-	CASTDFFSVGGYYGYTF	TGTGCCAGCACTGATTTCTTCTCTGTTGGGGGCTACTATGGCTACACCTTC
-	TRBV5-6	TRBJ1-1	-	CASSFIPGVRNTEAFF	TGTGCCAGCAGCTTCATACCAGGGGTCCGGAACACTGAAGCTTTCTTT
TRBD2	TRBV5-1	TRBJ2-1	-	CASSLAGGHEQFF	TGCGCCAGCAGCTTGGCGGGGGGGCATGAGCAGTTCTTC
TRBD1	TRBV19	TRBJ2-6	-	CASSPRGAGGVSGANVLTF	TGTGCCAGTAGTCCCAGGGGTGCAGGGGGCGTCTCTGGGGCCAACGTCCTGACTTTC
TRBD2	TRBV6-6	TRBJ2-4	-	CASSYPSGGAKNIQYF	TGTGCCAGCAGTTACCCTAGCGGGGGGGCCAAAAACATTCAGTACTTC
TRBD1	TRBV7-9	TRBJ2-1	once	CASSLGGPGQLDDEQFF	TGTGCCAGCAGCTTAGGAGGTCCGGGACAGCTTGATGATGAGCAGTTCTTC
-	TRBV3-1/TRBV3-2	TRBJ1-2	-	CASSRSGRNYGYTF	TGTGCCAGCAGCCGAAGCGGACGTAACTATGGCTACACCTTC
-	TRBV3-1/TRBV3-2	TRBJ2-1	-	CASSLLPDVDNEQFF	TGTGCCAGCAGCCTATTGCCAGATGTGGACAATGAGCAGTTCTTC
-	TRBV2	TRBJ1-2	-	CASSERGNYGYTF	TGTGCCAGCAGTGAAAGGGGAAACTATGGCTACACCTTC
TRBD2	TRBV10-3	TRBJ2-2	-	CAISAGGANTGELFF	TGTGCCATCAGTGCCGGGGGGGCAAATACCGGGGAGCTGTTTTTT
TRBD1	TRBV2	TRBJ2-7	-	CASSTPGQIYEQYF	TGTGCCAGCAGCACTCCGGGACAGATATACGAGCAGTACTTC
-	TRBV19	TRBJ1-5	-	CASSIGQDNQPQHF	TGTGCCAGTAGTATTGGTCAGGACAATCAGCCCCAGCATTTT
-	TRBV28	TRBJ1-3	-	CASTTPGNTIYF	TGTGCCAGCACCACTCCGGGGAACACCATATATTTT
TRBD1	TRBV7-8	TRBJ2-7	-	CASSLAHDRAPYEQYF	TGTGCCAGCAGCTTAGCCCACGACAGGGCCCCCTACGAGCAGTACTTC
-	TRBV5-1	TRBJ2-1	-	CASSLEGGEQFF	TGCGCCAGCAGCTTGGAGGGAGGCGAGCAGTTCTTC
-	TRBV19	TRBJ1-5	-	CASSIPPQQPQHF	TGTGCCAGTAGTATACCCCCCCAGCAGCCCCAGCATTTT
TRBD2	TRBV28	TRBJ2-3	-	CASSLAGPTDTQYF	TGTGCCAGCAGCCTAGCGGGGCCCACAGATACGCAGTATTTT
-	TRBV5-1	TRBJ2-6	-	CASSLDPGGANVLTF	TGCGCCAGCAGCTTGGACCCAGGTGGGGCCAACGTCCTGACTTTC
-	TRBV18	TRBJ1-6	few	CASSPESQGSPLHF	TGTGCCAGCTCACCGGAGAGCCAGGGATCACCCCTCCACTTT
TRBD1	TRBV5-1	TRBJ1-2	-	CASSTGTDPPSGYTF	TGCGCCAGCAGCACGGGGACAGATCCCCCCTCCGGCTACACCTTC
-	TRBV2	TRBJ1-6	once	CASSSGLEGNSPLHF	TGTGCCAGCAGTTCTGGCCTCGAGGGAAATTCACCCCTCCACTTT
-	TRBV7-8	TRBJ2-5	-	CASSPGQETQYF	TGTGCCAGCAGCCCCGGTCAAGAGACCCAGTACTTC
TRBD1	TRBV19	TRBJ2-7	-	CASSQDRDHEQYF	TGTGCCAGTAGTCAGGACAGGGATCACGAGCAGTACTTC
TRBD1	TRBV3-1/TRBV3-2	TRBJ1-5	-	CASSSGQGYQPQHF	TGTGCCAGCAGCTCAGGACAGGGTTATCAGCCCCAGCATTTT
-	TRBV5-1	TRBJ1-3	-	CASSFGPGGSGNTIYF	TGCGCCAGCAGCTTTGGGCCGGGAGGGTCGGGAAACACCATATATTTT
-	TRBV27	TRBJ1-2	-	CASSPTGLYGYTF	TGTGCCAGCAGTCCCACGGGACTTTATGGCTACACCTTC
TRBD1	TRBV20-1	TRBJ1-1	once	CSASTDRGRKHTEAFF	TGCAGTGCTAGTACGGACAGGGGGCGGAAACACACTGAAGCTTTCTTT
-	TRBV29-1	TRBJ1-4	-	CSVEDYGPEEGLFF	TGCAGCGTTGAAGATTATGGGCCCGAGGAGGGACTGTTTTTT
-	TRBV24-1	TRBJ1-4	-	CATSGRGAEKLFF	TGTGCCACCAGTGGCAGGGGAGCTGAAAAACTGTTTTTT
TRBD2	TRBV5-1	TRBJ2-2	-	CASSAGLNTGELFF	TGCGCCAGCAGCGCGGGACTAAACACCGGGGAGCTGTTTTTT
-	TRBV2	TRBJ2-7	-	CASRASSYEQYF	TGTGCCAGCAGGGCCAGCTCCTACGAGCAGTACTTC
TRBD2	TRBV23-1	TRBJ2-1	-	CASRSIFGGGPPSEQFF	TGCGCCAGCAGATCCATTTTTGGCGGGGGACCCCCGAGTGAGCAGTTCTTC
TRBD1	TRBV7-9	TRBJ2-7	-	CASSLQGESYEQYF	TGTGCCAGCAGCTTACAGGGGGAGTCCTACGAGCAGTACTTC
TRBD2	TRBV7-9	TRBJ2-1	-	CASSHTSGGTNNEQFF	TGTGCCAGCAGCCACACTAGCGGGGGGACGAACAATGAGCAGTTCTTC
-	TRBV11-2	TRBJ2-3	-	CASSLDPGAGTDTQYF	TGTGCCAGCAGCTTAGACCCAGGGGCGGGCACAGATACGCAGTATTTT